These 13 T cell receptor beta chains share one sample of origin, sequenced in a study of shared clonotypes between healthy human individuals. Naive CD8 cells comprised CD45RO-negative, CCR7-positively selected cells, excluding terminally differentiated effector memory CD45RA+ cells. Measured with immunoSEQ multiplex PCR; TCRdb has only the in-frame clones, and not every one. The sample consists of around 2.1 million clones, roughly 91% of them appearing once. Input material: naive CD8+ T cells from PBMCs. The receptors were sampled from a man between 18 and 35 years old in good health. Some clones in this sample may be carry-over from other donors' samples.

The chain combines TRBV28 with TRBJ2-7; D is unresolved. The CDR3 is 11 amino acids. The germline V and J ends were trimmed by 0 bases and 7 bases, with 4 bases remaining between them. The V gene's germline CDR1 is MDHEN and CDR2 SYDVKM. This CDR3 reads CASSLWEEQYF. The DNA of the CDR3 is TGTGCCAGCAGTTTATGGGAGGAGCAGTACTTC. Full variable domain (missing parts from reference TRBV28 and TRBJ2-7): DVKVTQSSRYLVKRTGEKVFLECVQDMDHENMFWYRQDPGLGLRLIYFSYDVKMKEKGDIPEGYSVSREKKERFSLILESASTNQTSMYLCASSLWEEQYFGPGTRLTVT.

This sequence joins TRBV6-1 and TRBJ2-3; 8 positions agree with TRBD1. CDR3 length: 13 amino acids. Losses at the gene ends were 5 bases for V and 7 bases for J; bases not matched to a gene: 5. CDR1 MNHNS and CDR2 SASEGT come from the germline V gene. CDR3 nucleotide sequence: TGTGCCAGCAGTCCTGGACAGGGCTATACGCAGTATTTT. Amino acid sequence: CASSPGQGYTQYF.

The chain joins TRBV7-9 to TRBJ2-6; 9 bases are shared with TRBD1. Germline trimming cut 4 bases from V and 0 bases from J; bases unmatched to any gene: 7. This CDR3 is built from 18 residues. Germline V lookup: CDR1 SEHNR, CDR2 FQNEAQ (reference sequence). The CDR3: CASSSKTGGYSGANVLTF. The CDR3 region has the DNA TGTGCCAGCAGCTCTAAAACAGGGGGCTACTCTGGGGCCAACGTCCTGACTTTC. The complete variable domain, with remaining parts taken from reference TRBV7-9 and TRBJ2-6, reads DTGVSQNPRHKITKRGQNVTFRCDPISEHNRLYWYRQTLGQGPEFLTYFQNEAQLEKSRLLSDRFSAERPKGSFSTLEIQRTEQGDSAMYLCASSSKTGGYSGANVLTFGAGSRLTVL.

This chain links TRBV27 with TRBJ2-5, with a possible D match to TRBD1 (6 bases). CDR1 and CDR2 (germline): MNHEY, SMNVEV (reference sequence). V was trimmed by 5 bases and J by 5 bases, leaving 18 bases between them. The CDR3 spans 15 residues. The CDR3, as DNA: TGTGCCAGCAGTCCCGACCCCCAGGGGCGGGAGACCCAGTACTTC. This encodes CASSPDPQGRETQYF.

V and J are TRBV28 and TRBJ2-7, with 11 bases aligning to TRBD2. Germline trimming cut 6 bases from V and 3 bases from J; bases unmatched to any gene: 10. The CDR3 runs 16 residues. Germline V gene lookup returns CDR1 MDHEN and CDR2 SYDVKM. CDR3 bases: TGTGCCAGCAGAACGTCTAGCGGGGGGAGAGTCTACGAGCAGTACTTC. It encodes CASRTSSGGRVYEQYF.

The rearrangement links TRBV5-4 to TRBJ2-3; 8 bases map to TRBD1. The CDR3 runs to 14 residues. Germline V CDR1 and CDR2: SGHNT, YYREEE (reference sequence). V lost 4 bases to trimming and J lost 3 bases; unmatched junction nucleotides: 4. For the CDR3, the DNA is TGTGCCAGCAGCCGGACAGGGTCTACAGATACGCAGTATTTT. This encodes CASSRTGSTDTQYF. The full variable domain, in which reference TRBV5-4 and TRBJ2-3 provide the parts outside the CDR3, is ETGVTQSPTHLIKTRGQQVTLRCSSQSGHNTVSWYQQALGQGPQFIFQYYREEENGRGNFPPRFSGLQFPNYSSELNVNALELDDSALYLCASSRTGSTDTQYFGPGTRLTVL.

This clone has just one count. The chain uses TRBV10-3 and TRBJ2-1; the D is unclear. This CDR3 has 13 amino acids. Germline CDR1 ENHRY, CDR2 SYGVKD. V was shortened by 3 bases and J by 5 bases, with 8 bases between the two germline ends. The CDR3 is CAISDVRDNEQFF. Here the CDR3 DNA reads TGTGCCATCAGTGATGTTAGAGACAATGAGCAGTTCTTC.

CDR3 sequence (DNA): TGTGCCAGTAGCCCATCAGGGTGGTACACTGAAGCTTTCTTT. This gives the protein CASSPSGWYTEAFF. The V gene is TRBV19, the J gene TRBJ1-1; D perhaps matches TRBD1 (5 bases). This CDR3 region has 14 residues. Trimming removed 6 bases at V and 3 bases at J, with 14 bases between. Germline CDR1 LNHDA, CDR2 SQIVND (reference sequence).

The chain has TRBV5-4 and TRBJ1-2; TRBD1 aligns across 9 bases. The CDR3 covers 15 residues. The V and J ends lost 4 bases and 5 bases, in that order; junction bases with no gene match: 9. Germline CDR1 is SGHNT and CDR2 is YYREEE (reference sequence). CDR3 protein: CASSTDRGYYYGYTF. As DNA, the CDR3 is TGTGCCAGCAGCACCGACAGGGGGTACTATTATGGCTACACCTTC.

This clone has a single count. CDR3 amino acids: CASSLAQTVAEQYF. The CDR3 DNA sequence: TGTGCCAGCAGCTTAGCGCAGACAGTCGCCGAGCAGTACTTC. The J gene is TRBJ2-7, the V gene TRBV7-8, with D maybe TRBD1 (5 bases). The V gene lost 0 bases and the J gene lost 6 bases, with 12 bases spanning the gap. This CDR3 is 14 amino acids long. The germline CDR1 and CDR2 sequences are SGHVS and FQNEAQ.

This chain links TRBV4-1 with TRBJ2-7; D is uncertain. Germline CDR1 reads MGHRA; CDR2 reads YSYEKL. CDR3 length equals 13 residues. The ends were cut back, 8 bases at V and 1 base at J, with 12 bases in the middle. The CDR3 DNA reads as TGCGCCAGCGGTTTCGGATCTTCCTACGAGCAGTACTTC. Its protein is CASGFGSSYEQYF.

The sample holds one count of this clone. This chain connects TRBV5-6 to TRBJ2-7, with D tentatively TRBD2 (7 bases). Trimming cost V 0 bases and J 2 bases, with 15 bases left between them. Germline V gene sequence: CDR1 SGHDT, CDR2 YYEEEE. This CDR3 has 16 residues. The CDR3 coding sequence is TGTGCCAGCAGCTTGGGCGGGGGCAGGAGAACCTACGAGCAGTACTTC. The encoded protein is CASSLGGGRRTYEQYF.

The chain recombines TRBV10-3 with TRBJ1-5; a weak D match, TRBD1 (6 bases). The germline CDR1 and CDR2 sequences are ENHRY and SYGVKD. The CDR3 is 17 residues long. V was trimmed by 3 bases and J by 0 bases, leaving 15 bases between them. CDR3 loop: CAISESQGLGSNQPQHF. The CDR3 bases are TGTGCCATCAGTGAATCACAGGGCCTAGGTAGCAATCAGCCCCAGCATTTT.